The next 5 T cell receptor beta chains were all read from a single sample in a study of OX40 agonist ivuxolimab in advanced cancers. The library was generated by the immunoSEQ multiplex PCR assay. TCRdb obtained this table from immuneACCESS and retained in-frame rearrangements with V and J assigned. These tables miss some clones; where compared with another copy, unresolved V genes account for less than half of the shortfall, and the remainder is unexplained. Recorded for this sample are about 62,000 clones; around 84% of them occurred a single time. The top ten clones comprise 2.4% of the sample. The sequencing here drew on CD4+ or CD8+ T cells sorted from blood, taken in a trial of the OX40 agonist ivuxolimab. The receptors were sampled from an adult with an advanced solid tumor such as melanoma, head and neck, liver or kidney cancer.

In DNA form, the CDR3 reads TGTGCCAGCAGTTACTCCCAACCAGGAAAGGATACGCAGTATTTT. Translating it yields CASSYSQPGKDTQYF. The chain has TRBV6-6 and TRBJ2-3, with D unclear. Germline CDR1 and CDR2: MNHNY and SVGAGI (reference sequence). With 0 bases removed from V and 6 bases from J, the gap between germline ends came to 13 bases. The CDR3 spans 15 residues.

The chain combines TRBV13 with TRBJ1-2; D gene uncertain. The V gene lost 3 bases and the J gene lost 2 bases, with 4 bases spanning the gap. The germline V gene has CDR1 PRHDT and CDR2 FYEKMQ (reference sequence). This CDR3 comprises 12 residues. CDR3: CASSFPNYGYTF. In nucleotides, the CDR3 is TGTGCCAGCAGCTTCCCCAACTATGGCTACACCTTC.

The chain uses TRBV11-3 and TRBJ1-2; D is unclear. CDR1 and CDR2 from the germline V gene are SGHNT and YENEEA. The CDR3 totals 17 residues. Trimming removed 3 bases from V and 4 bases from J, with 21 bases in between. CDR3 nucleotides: TGTGCCAGCAGCTTCGCTGGTGCGGTAAAAGCGTCCTATGGCTACACCTTC. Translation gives CASSFAGAVKASYGYTF.

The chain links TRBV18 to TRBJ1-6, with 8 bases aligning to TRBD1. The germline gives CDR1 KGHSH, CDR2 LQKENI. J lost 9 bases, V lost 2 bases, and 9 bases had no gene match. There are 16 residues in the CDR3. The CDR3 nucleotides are TGTGCCAGCTCACCAACTTCGTCAGGGGGCCTTTCACCCCTCCACTTT. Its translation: CASSPTSSGGLSPLHF.

The CDR3 region has the DNA TGTGCCAGCAGTTACTCGGGCAGGGGGCTGTTTTATGGCTACACCTTC. Translated, it gives CASSYSGRGLFYGYTF. The chain couples TRBV6-5 to TRBJ1-2, with 8 bases fitting TRBD1. V was pared by 0 bases and J by 5 bases, with 8 bases of the junction left unmatched. Germline loops: CDR1 MNHEY, CDR2 SVGAGI. The CDR3 contains 16 residues.